This is a list of T cell receptor beta chains from one sample in a study of cytomegalovirus exposure and HLA in healthy donors. Only in-frame clones appear in the TCRdb table, and some are missing; sequencing was by immunoSEQ multiplex PCR. The data show approximately 86,000 clones, with 85% seen just once and around 7% held by the top ten. Material: PBMCs. Source of these receptors: a man aged 35-49 years in good health and CMV-seropositive. CDR3s include the opening cysteine and the closing phenylalanine or tryptophan. The order of the fields is J gene, D gene, V gene, clone size, CDR3 DNA, CDR3 protein. D genes are given only for firm matches. Clone size is given for some rows only: seen once, a few or many times, or a class if the clone is expanded.

J: TRBJ1-2; D: .; V: TRBV6-5; size: .; DNA: TGTGCCAGCAGTTACGGTGGACAGTATGGCTACACCTTC; CDR3: CASSYGGQYGYTF
J: TRBJ2-1; D: .; V: TRBV6-1; size: .; DNA: TGTGCCAGCAGTGGGACAACCTACAATGAGCAGTTCTTC; CDR3: CASSGTTYNEQFF
J: TRBJ2-7; D: TRBD2; V: TRBV9; size: .; DNA: TGTGCCAGCAGCGTAAGGCCAACTAGCGGGTACGAGCAGTACTTC; CDR3: CASSVRPTSGYEQYF
J: TRBJ1-3; D: TRBD1; V: TRBV7-6; size: .; DNA: TGTGCCAGCAGCTTGGGGAACAGGGGGCTAGGAAACACCATATATTTT; CDR3: CASSLGNRGLGNTIYF
J: TRBJ2-2; D: TRBD2; V: TRBV11-3; size: few; DNA: TGTGCCAGCAGCTTGGCGCTAGCGGGGGCCCTGAACACCGGGGAGCTGTTTTTT; CDR3: CASSLALAGALNTGELFF
J: TRBJ2-2; D: TRBD2; V: TRBV7-9; size: .; DNA: TGTGCCAGCAGTCGGCGGGGGGGACCGAACACCGGGGAGCTGTTTTTT; CDR3: CASSRRGGPNTGELFF
J: TRBJ2-7; D: .; V: TRBV27; size: .; DNA: TGTGCCAGCAGTGCCAGGGGTTTTTCCTACGAGCAGTACTTC; CDR3: CASSARGFSYEQYF
J: TRBJ1-3; D: .; V: TRBV25-1; size: .; DNA: TGTGCCAGCAGTGAATCCAGGGTGGGTGGAAACACCATATATTTT; CDR3: CASSESRVGGNTIYF
J: TRBJ1-1; D: .; V: TRBV10-3; size: .; DNA: TGTGCCATCAGTCACGACAGGCCTGGGAACACTGAAGCTTTCTTT; CDR3: CAISHDRPGNTEAFF
J: TRBJ1-2; D: .; V: TRBV2; size: .; DNA: TGTGCCAGCAGCCCCCTGACAGGCGACTATGGCTACACCTTC; CDR3: CASSPLTGDYGYTF
J: TRBJ1-2; D: .; V: TRBV29-1; size: .; DNA: TGCAGCGTTGAAGGCGGGCCCAGCTATGGCTACACCTTC; CDR3: CSVEGGPSYGYTF
J: TRBJ1-2; D: .; V: TRBV7-2; size: .; DNA: TGTGCCAGCAGCTTAGTGCCAGTCTATGGCTACACCTTC; CDR3: CASSLVPVYGYTF
J: TRBJ2-7; D: TRBD1; V: TRBV7-2; size: .; DNA: TGTGCCAGCAGCCCAGGGGGCGGGTACGAGCAGTACTTC; CDR3: CASSPGGGYEQYF
J: TRBJ2-3; D: TRBD2; V: TRBV7-9; size: .; DNA: TGTGCCAGTTTAGCGGGGGGGCAGACAGATACGCAGTATTTT; CDR3: CASLAGGQTDTQYF
J: TRBJ2-5; D: TRBD2; V: TRBV7-2; size: .; DNA: TGTGCCAGCAGCTCCACTAGCGTCGGAGAGACCCAGTACTTC; CDR3: CASSSTSVGETQYF
J: TRBJ1-6; D: .; V: TRBV2; size: .; DNA: TGTGCCAGCAGTGAAGGGGCTCGCTCACCCCTCCACTTT; CDR3: CASSEGARSPLHF
J: TRBJ2-1; D: TRBD2; V: TRBV18; size: .; DNA: TGTGCCAGCTCACCACCGGGGACTAGCGGGGGGGTTGAGCAGTTCTTC; CDR3: CASSPPGTSGGVEQFF
J: TRBJ1-1; D: .; V: TRBV10-1; size: .; DNA: TGCGCCAGCAGTGAGTCGCGGGGTGCCACTGAAGCTTTCTTT; CDR3: CASSESRGATEAFF
J: TRBJ1-2; D: .; V: TRBV6-5; size: .; DNA: TGTGCCAGCTTCCACCGGGACCCCGGGAGCTATGGCTACACCTTC; CDR3: CASFHRDPGSYGYTF
J: TRBJ2-7; D: TRBD2; V: TRBV4-2; size: .; DNA: TGTGCCAGCAGCCCAGGGACTAGCGGGATATACGAGCAGTACTTC; CDR3: CASSPGTSGIYEQYF
J: TRBJ2-7; D: .; V: TRBV6-1; size: .; DNA: TGTGCCAGTGGTGACATATTTTACGAGCAGTACTTC; CDR3: CASGDIFYEQYF
J: TRBJ2-1; D: .; V: TRBV5-4; size: .; DNA: TGTGCCAGCAGCTTGAGCCCAAGTGAGCAGTTCTTC; CDR3: CASSLSPSEQFF
J: TRBJ2-3; D: TRBD2; V: TRBV2; size: .; DNA: TGTGCCAGCAGTGAGTGGCTAGCGGGAGATACGCAGTATTTT; CDR3: CASSEWLAGDTQYF
J: TRBJ2-7; D: .; V: TRBV6-5; size: once; DNA: TGTGCCAGCAGCATACAGGGACCAGCCGTTTACGAGCAGTACTTC; CDR3: CASSIQGPAVYEQYF
J: TRBJ2-3; D: .; V: TRBV7-9; size: once; DNA: TGTGCCAGCAGTTCCTCTCGGGGGTTCTTGTCAGATACGCAGTATTTT; CDR3: CASSSSRGFLSDTQYF
J: TRBJ1-1; D: .; V: TRBV2; size: .; DNA: TGTGCCAGCATTAAAGACGGGGATACTGAAGCTTTCTTT; CDR3: CASIKDGDTEAFF
J: TRBJ2-5; D: TRBD1; V: TRBV18; size: once; DNA: TGTGCCAGCTCACCAAGACAGGGGGAAGAGACCCAGTACTTC; CDR3: CASSPRQGEETQYF
J: TRBJ2-2; D: .; V: TRBV27; size: once; DNA: TGTGCCAGCAGTTTACGGGGTCATATGATCACCGGGGAGCTGTTTTTT; CDR3: CASSLRGHMITGELFF
J: TRBJ1-1; D: TRBD1; V: TRBV2; size: .; DNA: TGTGCCAGCAGGAGACAGGGGATAAGGGCCACTGAAGCTTTCTTT; CDR3: CASRRQGIRATEAFF
J: TRBJ2-7; D: TRBD1; V: TRBV5-4; size: .; DNA: TGTGCCAGCAGCTTGGATGGTTTAGGACAGGGAGACGAGCAGTACTTC; CDR3: CASSLDGLGQGDEQYF
J: TRBJ2-3; D: .; V: TRBV11-3; size: .; DNA: TGTGCCAGCAGCTCAAATCAACAGGGAAGGCCCACAGATACGCAGTATTTT; CDR3: CASSSNQQGRPTDTQYF
J: TRBJ1-6; D: TRBD1; V: TRBV2; size: once; DNA: TGTGCCAGTGGACAGGGGACTTCACCCCTCCACTTT; CDR3: CASGQGTSPLHF
J: TRBJ1-1; D: .; V: TRBV10-3; size: .; DNA: TGTGCCATCAGTGAGTCGAGGAACACTGAAGCTTTCTTT; CDR3: CAISESRNTEAFF
J: TRBJ2-1; D: .; V: TRBV19; size: .; DNA: TGTGCCAGTAGTATACTGACAGACAATGAGCAGTTCTTC; CDR3: CASSILTDNEQFF
J: TRBJ2-7; D: .; V: TRBV2; size: .; DNA: TGTGCCAGTCTCCAGGGAAACGAGCAGTACTTC; CDR3: CASLQGNEQYF
J: TRBJ2-1; D: .; V: TRBV29-1; size: .; DNA: TGCAGCGTTGAAGGGCCAGGGCGGAATGAGCAGTTCTTC; CDR3: CSVEGPGRNEQFF
J: TRBJ2-6; D: .; V: TRBV5-1; size: .; DNA: TGCGCCAGCAGCCCTGCGGTGACTGGGGCCAACGTCCTGACTTTC; CDR3: CASSPAVTGANVLTF
J: TRBJ2-7; D: .; V: TRBV19; size: .; DNA: TGTGCCAGCCCTACCCGACAGGTTTTTCCGGGGGAGCAGTACTTC; CDR3: CASPTRQVFPGEQYF
J: TRBJ2-6; D: TRBD1; V: TRBV5-1; size: .; DNA: TGCGCCAGCAGCTTGGGACAGGGGGCGGGTGGGGCCAACGTCCTGACTTTC; CDR3: CASSLGQGAGGANVLTF
J: TRBJ2-5; D: TRBD1; V: TRBV7-3; size: once; DNA: TGTGCCAGCAGCCCATCAGGGGGTGGATTGGAGACCCAGTACTTC; CDR3: CASSPSGGGLETQYF
J: TRBJ2-1; D: .; V: TRBV27; size: .; DNA: TGTGCCAGCAGGACGGGGGGCTTGGGTGAGCAGTTCTTC; CDR3: CASRTGGLGEQFF
J: TRBJ2-2; D: TRBD1; V: TRBV7-2; size: .; DNA: TGTGCCAGCAGCTGGACAGGGGACACCGGGGAGCTGTTTTTT; CDR3: CASSWTGDTGELFF
J: TRBJ2-5; D: .; V: TRBV10-3; size: .; DNA: TGTGCCATCAGTCCGGACAGCCATGGTACCCAGTACTTC; CDR3: CAISPDSHGTQYF
J: TRBJ2-5; D: TRBD1; V: TRBV5-1; size: .; DNA: TGCGCCAGCAGCTTCGTGGGGACAGGGTCCCAAGAGACCCAGTACTTC; CDR3: CASSFVGTGSQETQYF
J: TRBJ2-7; D: .; V: TRBV21-1; size: .; DNA: TGTGCCAGCAGCAAAGGGGGAGTAGCGGGAGTATACGAGCAGTACTTC; CDR3: CASSKGGVAGVYEQYF
J: TRBJ2-7; D: TRBD1; V: TRBV14; size: once; DNA: TGTGCCAGCAGCCAACCGGGACAGGGAACATATCCCTACGAGCAGTACTTC; CDR3: CASSQPGQGTYPYEQYF
J: TRBJ2-5; D: TRBD1; V: TRBV19; size: .; DNA: TGTGCCAGTAGTCCGTACAGGGGCGCCTTCCAAGAGACCCAGTACTTC; CDR3: CASSPYRGAFQETQYF
J: TRBJ2-5; D: .; V: TRBV7-2; size: .; DNA: TGTGCCAGCAGCTTCCGAACGGGTCGAGCTCAAGAGACCCAGTACTTC; CDR3: CASSFRTGRAQETQYF
J: TRBJ1-1; D: .; V: TRBV18; size: .; DNA: TGTGCCAGCTCATTTCGACAGGCCCATAACCTAATGAACACTGAAGCTTTCTTT; CDR3: CASSFRQAHNLMNTEAFF
J: TRBJ2-3; D: TRBD1; V: TRBV5-1; size: once; DNA: TGCGCCAGCAGCCCGACAGGGGGCAAGGGTACGCAGTATTTT; CDR3: CASSPTGGKGTQYF
J: TRBJ1-2; D: .; V: TRBV27; size: .; DNA: TGTGCCAGCGGTTTACAACAGAACTATGGCTACACCTTC; CDR3: CASGLQQNYGYTF
J: TRBJ2-1; D: TRBD2; V: TRBV28; size: .; DNA: TGTGCCAGCGGAAATAGCGGGAGTACCGTTAATGAGCAGTTCTTC; CDR3: CASGNSGSTVNEQFF
J: TRBJ1-3; D: .; V: TRBV14; size: .; DNA: TGTGCCAGCAGTCCTTCCCTCTCTGGAAACACCATATATTTT; CDR3: CASSPSLSGNTIYF
J: TRBJ1-5; D: .; V: TRBV4-2; size: .; DNA: TGTGCCAGCAGCCAAGAGGGCCCTTATAGCAATCAGCCCCAGCATTTT; CDR3: CASSQEGPYSNQPQHF
J: TRBJ1-4; D: TRBD1; V: TRBV11-3; size: once; DNA: TGTGCCAGCAGCTCGACAGGGTGGACTAATGAAAAACTGTTTTTT; CDR3: CASSSTGWTNEKLFF
J: TRBJ1-3; D: TRBD1; V: TRBV6-1; size: .; DNA: TGTGCCAGCACTAGAGAACAGGGGTCTGGAAACACCATATATTTT; CDR3: CASTREQGSGNTIYF